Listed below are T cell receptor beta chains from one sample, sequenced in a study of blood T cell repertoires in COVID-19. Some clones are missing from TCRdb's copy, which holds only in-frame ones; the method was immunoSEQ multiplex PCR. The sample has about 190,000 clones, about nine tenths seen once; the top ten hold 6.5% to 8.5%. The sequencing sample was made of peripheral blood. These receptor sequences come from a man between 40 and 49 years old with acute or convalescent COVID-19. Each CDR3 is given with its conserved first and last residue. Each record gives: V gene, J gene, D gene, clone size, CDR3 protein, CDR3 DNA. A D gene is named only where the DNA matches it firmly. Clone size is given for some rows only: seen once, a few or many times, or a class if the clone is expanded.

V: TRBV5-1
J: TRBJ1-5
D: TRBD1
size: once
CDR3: CASSLGQGDRPQHF
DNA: TGCGCCAGCAGCTTGGGGCAGGGGGATAGGCCCCAGCATTTT

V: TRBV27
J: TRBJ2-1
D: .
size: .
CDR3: CASSGDGDNSYNEQFF
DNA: TGTGCCAGCAGTGGAGACGGGGATAACTCCTACAATGAGCAGTTCTTC

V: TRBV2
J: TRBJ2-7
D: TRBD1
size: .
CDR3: CASSAGSGQGDYEQYF
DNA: TGTGCCAGCAGTGCGGGGTCAGGACAGGGGGACTACGAGCAGTACTTC

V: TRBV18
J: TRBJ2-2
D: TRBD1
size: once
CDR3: CASSPNTGGIAGELFF
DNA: TGTGCCAGCTCACCAAATACAGGGGGCATCGCCGGGGAGCTGTTTTTT

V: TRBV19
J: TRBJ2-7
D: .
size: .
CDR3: CASRPPGGRSYEQYF
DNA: TGTGCCAGCAGACCCCCCGGGGGAAGATCCTACGAGCAGTACTTC

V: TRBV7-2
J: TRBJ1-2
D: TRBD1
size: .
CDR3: CASSFQGQGAPGYTF
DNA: TGTGCCAGCAGCTTCCAGGGACAGGGGGCGCCCGGCTACACCTTC

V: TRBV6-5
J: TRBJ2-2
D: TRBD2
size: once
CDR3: CASSPSGDTGELFF
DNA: TGTGCCAGCAGCCCCAGCGGGGACACCGGGGAGCTGTTTTTT

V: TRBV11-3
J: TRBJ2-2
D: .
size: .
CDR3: CASSLGGVTGELFF
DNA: TGTGCCAGCAGCTTAGGGGGGGTGACCGGGGAGCTGTTTTTT

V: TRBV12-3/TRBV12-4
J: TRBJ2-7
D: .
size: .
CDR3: CASSPWDNFQYF
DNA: TGTGCCAGCAGTCCCTGGGACAATTTTCAGTACTTC

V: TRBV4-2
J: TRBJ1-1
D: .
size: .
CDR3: CASSFGGAANTEAFF
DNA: TGTGCCAGCAGCTTCGGGGGAGCTGCGAACACTGAAGCTTTCTTT

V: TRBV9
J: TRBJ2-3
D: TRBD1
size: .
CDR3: CASSSRRTGSTDTQYF
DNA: TGTGCCAGCAGCTCCCGGCGGACAGGTAGCACAGATACGCAGTATTTT

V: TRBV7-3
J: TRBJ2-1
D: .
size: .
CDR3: CASSPFPASSYNEQFF
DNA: TGTGCCAGCAGCCCCTTCCCAGCTAGCTCCTACAATGAGCAGTTCTTC

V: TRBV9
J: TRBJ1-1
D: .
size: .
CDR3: CASSDRENTEAFF
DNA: TGTGCCAGCAGCGACAGGGAGAACACTGAAGCTTTCTTT

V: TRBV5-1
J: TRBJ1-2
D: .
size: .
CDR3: CASSEDSGYTF
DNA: TGCGCCAGCAGCGAGGACAGTGGCTACACCTTC

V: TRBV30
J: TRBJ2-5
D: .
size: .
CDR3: CAWGPAGQETQYF
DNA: TGTGCCTGGGGACCCGCCGGCCAAGAGACCCAGTACTTC

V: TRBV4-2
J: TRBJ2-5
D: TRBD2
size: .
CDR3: CASSQESAGTRGFGGTQYF
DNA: TGTGCCAGCAGCCAAGAGAGCGCCGGGACTAGGGGATTCGGGGGCACCCAGTACTTC

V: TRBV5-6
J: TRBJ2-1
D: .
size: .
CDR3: CASSHELAGNNEQFF
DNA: TGTGCCAGCAGCCACGAACTGGCGGGGAACAATGAGCAGTTCTTC

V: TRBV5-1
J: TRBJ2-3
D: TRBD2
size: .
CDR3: CASSLRRGASTDTQYF
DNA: TGCGCCAGCAGCTTGAGGCGGGGGGCTAGCACAGATACGCAGTATTTT

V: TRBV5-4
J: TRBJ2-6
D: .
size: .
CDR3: CASSLAGANVLTF
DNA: TGTGCCAGCAGCTTGGCAGGGGCCAACGTCCTGACTTTC

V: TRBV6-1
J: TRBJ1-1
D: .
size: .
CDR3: CASSERVSIVQDTEAFF
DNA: TGTGCCAGCAGTGAGCGGGTGTCAATTGTTCAGGACACTGAAGCTTTCTTT

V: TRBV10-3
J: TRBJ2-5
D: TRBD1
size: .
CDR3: CAISDRGQGRQTQYF
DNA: TGTGCCATCAGTGATAGGGGACAGGGTAGGCAGACCCAGTACTTC

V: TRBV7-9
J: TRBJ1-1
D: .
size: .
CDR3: CASSSPSGGGTEAFF
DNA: TGTGCCAGCAGCTCACCATCGGGGGGCGGCACTGAAGCTTTCTTT

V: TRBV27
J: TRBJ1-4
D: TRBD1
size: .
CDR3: CASSRTTGFGEKLFF
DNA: TGTGCCAGCAGCCGAACGACAGGGTTTGGTGAAAAACTGTTTTTT

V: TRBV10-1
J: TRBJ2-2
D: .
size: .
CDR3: CASSRTTPGELFF
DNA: TGCGCCAGCAGCAGGACAACTCCCGGGGAGCTGTTTTTT

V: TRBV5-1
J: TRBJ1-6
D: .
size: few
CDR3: CASSLLEGINSPLHF
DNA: TGCGCCAGCAGCTTGTTGGAGGGTATTAATTCACCCCTCCACTTT

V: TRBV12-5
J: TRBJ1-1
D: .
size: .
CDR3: CASGLVEGENTEAFF
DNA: TGTGCTAGTGGTTTGGTAGAGGGGGAGAACACTGAAGCTTTCTTT

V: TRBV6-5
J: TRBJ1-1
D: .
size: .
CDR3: CASIISSHTEAFF
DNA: TGTGCCAGCATAATCTCGTCCCACACTGAAGCTTTCTTT

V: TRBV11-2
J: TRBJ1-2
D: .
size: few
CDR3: CASSLDPGRYGYTF
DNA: TGTGCCAGCAGCTTAGATCCAGGAAGGTATGGCTACACCTTC

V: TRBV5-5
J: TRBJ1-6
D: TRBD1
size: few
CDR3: CASSPASPTGASPLHF
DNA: TGTGCCAGCAGCCCAGCAAGCCCGACAGGGGCCTCACCCCTCCACTTT

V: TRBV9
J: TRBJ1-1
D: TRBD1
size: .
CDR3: CASSGRPGQGFIFGGDTEAFF
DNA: TGTGCCAGCAGCGGCCGACCGGGACAGGGATTTATCTTCGGAGGAGACACTGAAGCTTTCTTT

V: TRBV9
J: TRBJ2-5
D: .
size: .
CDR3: CASSADKETQYF
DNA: TGTGCCAGCAGCGCAGACAAAGAGACCCAGTACTTC

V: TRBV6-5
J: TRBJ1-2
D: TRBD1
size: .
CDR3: CASNPDRGYSYGYTF
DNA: TGTGCCAGCAACCCAGACAGGGGATATTCGTATGGCTACACCTTC

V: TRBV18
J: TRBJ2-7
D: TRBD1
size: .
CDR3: CASSPNRGHEQYF
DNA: TGTGCCAGCTCACCAAACAGGGGCCACGAGCAGTACTTC

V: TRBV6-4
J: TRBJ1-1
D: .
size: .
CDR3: CASRPKSVGGVIGFTEAFF
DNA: TGTGCCAGCAGGCCAAAGAGTGTAGGAGGGGTGATAGGGTTCACTGAAGCTTTCTTT

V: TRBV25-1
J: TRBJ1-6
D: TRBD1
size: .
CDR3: CASSDVDRAGSPLHF
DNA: TGTGCCAGCAGTGATGTTGACAGGGCGGGTTCACCCCTCCACTTT

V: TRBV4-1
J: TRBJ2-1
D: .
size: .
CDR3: CASSQIASGWNEQFF
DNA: TGCGCCAGCAGCCAAATCGCCTCAGGGTGGAATGAGCAGTTCTTC

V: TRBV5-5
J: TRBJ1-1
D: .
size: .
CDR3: CASSLYEGTEAFF
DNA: TGTGCCAGCAGCTTGTATGAGGGCACTGAAGCTTTCTTT

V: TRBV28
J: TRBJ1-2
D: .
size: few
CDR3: CASSLPGLGGANGYTF
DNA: TGTGCCAGCAGTTTACCAGGTCTGGGGGGGGCAAATGGCTACACCTTC

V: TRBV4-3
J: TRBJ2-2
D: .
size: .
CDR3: CASSQDRGTGELFF
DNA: TGCGCCAGCAGCCAAGATAGGGGCACCGGGGAGCTGTTTTTT

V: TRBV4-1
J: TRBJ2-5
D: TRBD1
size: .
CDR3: CASSDRAQETQYF
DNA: TGCGCCAGCAGCGACAGGGCCCAAGAGACCCAGTACTTC

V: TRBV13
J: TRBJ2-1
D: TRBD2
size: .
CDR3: CASSLGQAGGYNEQFF
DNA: TGTGCCAGCAGCTTAGGCCAAGCGGGGGGGTATAATGAGCAGTTCTTC

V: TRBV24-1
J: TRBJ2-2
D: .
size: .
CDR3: CATRPNTGELFF
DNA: TGTGCCACCCGTCCGAACACCGGGGAGCTGTTTTTT